This entry describes one T cell receptor beta chain. Its antigen remains unknown. Reanalyzing the 5' RACE reads, TCRdb keeps one entry per CDR3 protein, without DNA. The listing records about 380,000 distinct CDR3 sequences. This sample is drawn from a study of monozygotic twins with inflammatory bowel disease. Study conclusions and caveats: Concordant and discordant twins showed no difference in repertoire similarity, possibly from limited power.

Germline-derived CDR1 and CDR2 are MGHRA and YSYEKL. CDR3 size: 13 residues. Sequencing was performed on blood. The clonotype comes from a human donor with ulcerative colitis or Crohn's disease, or a healthy co-twin of an affected twin (not recorded which). The rearrangement links TRBV4-1 to TRBJ2-7. CDR3 residues: CASNPVIAYEQYF.